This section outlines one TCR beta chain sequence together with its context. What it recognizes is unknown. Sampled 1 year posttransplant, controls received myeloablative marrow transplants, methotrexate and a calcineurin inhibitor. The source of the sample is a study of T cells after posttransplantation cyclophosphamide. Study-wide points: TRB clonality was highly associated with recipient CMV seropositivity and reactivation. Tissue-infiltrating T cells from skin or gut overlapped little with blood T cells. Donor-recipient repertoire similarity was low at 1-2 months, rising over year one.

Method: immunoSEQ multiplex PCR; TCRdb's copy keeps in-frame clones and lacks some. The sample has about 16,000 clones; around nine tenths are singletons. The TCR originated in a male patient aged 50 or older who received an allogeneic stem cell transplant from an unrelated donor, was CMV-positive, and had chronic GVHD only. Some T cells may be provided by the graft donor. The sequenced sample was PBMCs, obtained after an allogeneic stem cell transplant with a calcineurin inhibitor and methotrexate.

CDR3: CASSPRGGGNYEQYF. In nucleotides, the CDR3 is TGTGCCAGCAGCCCTCGGGGCGGGGGAAACTACGAGCAGTACTTC. The rearrangement joins TRBV4-2 to TRBJ2-7; 7 bases match TRBD2. The germline gives CDR1 LGHNA, CDR2 YNFKEQ. The ends lost 4 bases at V and 3 bases at J; junction bases unmatched: 9. The CDR3 extends over 15 amino acids.